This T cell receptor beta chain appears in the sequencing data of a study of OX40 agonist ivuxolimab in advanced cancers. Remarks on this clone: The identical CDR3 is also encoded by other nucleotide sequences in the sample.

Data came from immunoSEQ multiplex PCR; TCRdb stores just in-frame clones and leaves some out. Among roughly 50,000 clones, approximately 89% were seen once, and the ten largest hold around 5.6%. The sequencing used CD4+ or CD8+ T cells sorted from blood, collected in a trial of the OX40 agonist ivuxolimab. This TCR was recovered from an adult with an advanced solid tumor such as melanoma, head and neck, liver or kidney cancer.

The CDR3 DNA reads as TGTGCCAGCAGCGTAGTAGGAGGTGAAGCTTTCTTT. Encoded protein: CASSVVGGEAFF. The V and J genes are TRBV9 and TRBJ1-1; D is ambiguous. CDR1 and CDR2 from the germline V gene are SGDLS and YYNGEE. The CDR3 has 12 amino acids. V was clipped by 0 bases and J by 7 bases, with 7 bases between them.